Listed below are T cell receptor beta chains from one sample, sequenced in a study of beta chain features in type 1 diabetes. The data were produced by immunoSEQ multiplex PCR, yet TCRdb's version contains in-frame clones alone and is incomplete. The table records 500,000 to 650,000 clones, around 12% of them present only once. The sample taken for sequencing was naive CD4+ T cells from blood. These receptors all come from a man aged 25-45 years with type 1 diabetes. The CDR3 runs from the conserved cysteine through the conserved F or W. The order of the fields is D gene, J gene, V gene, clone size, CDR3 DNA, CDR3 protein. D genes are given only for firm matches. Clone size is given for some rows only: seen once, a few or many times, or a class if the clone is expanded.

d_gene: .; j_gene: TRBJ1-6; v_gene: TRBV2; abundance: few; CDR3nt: TGTGCCAGCAGTGGGACCGAGTATTCACCCCTCCACTTT; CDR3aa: CASSGTEYSPLHF
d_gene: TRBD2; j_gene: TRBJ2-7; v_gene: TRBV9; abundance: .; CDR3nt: TGTGCCAGCAGCGTAGGACTAGCGGTTACCTACGAGCAGTACTTC; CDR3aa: CASSVGLAVTYEQYF
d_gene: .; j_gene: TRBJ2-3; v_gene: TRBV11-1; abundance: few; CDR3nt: TGTGCCAGCAGCTTATCGGCCAGCACAGATACGCAGTATTTT; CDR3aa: CASSLSASTDTQYF
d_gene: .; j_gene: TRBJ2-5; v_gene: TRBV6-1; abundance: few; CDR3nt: TGTGCCAGCAGCTCGGGACACCCCGGAGCCCAGTACTTC; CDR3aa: CASSSGHPGAQYF
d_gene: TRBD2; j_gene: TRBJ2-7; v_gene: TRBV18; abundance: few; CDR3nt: TGTGCCAGCTCACCGGGACTAGCGGGGGTCTACGAGCAGTACTTC; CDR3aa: CASSPGLAGVYEQYF
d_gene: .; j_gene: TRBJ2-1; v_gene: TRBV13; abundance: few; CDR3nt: TGTGCCAGCAGCCCCAAGGGGCCCTCCTACAATGAGCAGTTCTTC; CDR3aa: CASSPKGPSYNEQFF
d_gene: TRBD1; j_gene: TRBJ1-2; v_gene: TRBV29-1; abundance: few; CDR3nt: TGCAGCGTCTCCGGACAGGGTGACTATGGCTACACCTTC; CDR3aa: CSVSGQGDYGYTF
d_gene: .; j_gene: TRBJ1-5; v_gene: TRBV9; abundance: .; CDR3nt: TGTGCCAGCAGCGTAAGGGCAGACAATCAGCCCCAGCATTTT; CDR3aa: CASSVRADNQPQHF
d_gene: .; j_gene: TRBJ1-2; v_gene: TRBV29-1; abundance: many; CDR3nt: TGCAGCGGAGGGGCACAGGAGAACTATGGCTACACCTTC; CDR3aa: CSGGAQENYGYTF
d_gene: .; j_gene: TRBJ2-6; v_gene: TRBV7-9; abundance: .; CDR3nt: TGTGCCAGCAGTTTAGAGGTGGCAGGGGCCAACGTCCTGACTTTC; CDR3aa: CASSLEVAGANVLTF
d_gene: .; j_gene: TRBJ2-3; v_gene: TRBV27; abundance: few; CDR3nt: TGTGCCAGCACCAGCAGGGGGGGCACAGATACGCAGTATTTT; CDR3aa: CASTSRGGTDTQYF
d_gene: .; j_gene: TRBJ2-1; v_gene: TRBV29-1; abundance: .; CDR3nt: TGCAGCGTCTCGGGGTTATCCTACAATGAGCAGTTCTTC; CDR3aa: CSVSGLSYNEQFF
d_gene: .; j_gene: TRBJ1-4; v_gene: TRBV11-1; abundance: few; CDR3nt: TGTGCCAGCAGCTCGAACCCCGATGAAAAACTGTTTTTT; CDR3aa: CASSSNPDEKLFF
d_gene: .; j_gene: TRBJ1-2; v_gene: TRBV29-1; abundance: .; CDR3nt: TGCAGCGTTTCGCGGCAAGGGCCCCCTTATGGCTACACCTTC; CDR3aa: CSVSRQGPPYGYTF
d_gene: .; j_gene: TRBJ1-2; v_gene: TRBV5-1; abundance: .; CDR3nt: TGCGCCAGCAGCTTGGCCGTCGGGGAGTCGGGCTACACCTTC; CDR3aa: CASSLAVGESGYTF
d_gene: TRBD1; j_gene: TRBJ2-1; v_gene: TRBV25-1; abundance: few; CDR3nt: TGTGCCAGCACGACAGGGTTTAGCGATGAGCAGTTCTTC; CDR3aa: CASTTGFSDEQFF
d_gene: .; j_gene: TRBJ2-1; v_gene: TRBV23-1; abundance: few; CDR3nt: TGCGCCAGCAGTCAATCGACGGGCCAGGGGGGGAATGAGCAGTTCTTC; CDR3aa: CASSQSTGQGGNEQFF
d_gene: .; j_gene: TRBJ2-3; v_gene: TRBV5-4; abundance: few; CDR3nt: TGTGCCAGCAGCCGTCCCAGCACAGATACGCAGTATTTT; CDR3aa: CASSRPSTDTQYF
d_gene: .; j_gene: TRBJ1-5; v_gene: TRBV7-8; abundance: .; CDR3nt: TGTGCCAGCACCAGGAGGGAAGGCGATCAGCCCCAGCATTTT; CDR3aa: CASTRREGDQPQHF
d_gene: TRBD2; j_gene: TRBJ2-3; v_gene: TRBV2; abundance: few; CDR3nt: TGTGCCAGCCGGAGCGGGACCATAAGGGATACGCAGTATTTT; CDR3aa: CASRSGTIRDTQYF
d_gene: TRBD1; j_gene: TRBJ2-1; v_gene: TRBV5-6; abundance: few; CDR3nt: TGTGCCAGCAACCCCCTGGACAGGGGTCACAATGAGCAGTTCTTC; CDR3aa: CASNPLDRGHNEQFF
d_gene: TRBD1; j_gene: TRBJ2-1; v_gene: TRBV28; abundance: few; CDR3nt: TGTGCCAGCAGCGATCGGACAGGGCTAGACAATGAGCAGTTCTTC; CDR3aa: CASSDRTGLDNEQFF
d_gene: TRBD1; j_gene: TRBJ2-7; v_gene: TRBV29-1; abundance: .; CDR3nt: TGCAGCGCATCCGGGACAGGGGGCCTAAACGAGCAGTACTTC; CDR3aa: CSASGTGGLNEQYF
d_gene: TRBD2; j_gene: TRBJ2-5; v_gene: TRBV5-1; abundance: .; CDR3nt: TGCGCCAGCAGCTGGGGTACTAGCGGGGGCCTTCAAGAGACCCAGTACTTC; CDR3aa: CASSWGTSGGLQETQYF
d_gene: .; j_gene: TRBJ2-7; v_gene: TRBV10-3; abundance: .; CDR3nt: TGTGCCATCAGCCCAATGATCTACGAGCAGTACTTC; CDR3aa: CAISPMIYEQYF
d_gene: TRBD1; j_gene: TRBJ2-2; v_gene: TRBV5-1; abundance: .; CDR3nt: TGCGCCAGCAGGTTCCCGGGACAGAGCTCGACCGGGGAGCTGTTTTTT; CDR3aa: CASRFPGQSSTGELFF
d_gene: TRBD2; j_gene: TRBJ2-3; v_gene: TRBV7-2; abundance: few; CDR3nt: TGTGCCAGCAGCTCCCGGACTAGCGTTAGCACAGATACGCAGTATTTT; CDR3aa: CASSSRTSVSTDTQYF
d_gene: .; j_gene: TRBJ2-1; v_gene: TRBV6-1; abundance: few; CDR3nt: TGTGCCAGCAGTGATAGCTACAATGAGCAGTTCTTC; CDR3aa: CASSDSYNEQFF
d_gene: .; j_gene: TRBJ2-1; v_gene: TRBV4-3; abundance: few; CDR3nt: TGCGCCAGCAGCCAAGACAGGCTTTACAATGAGCAGTTCTTC; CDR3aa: CASSQDRLYNEQFF
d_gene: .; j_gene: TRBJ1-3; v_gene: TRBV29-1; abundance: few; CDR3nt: TGCAGCGTTGAAGACTTTGGGGACCTCAACTCTGGAAACACCATATATTTT; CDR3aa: CSVEDFGDLNSGNTIYF
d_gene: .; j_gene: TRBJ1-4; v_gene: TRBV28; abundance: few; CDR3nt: TGTGCCAGCAGTTTCGTGGGAAAACTGTTTTTT; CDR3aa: CASSFVGKLFF
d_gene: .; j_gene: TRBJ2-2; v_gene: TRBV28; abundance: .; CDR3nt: TGTGCCAGCAGCCTTCACGGACTGCTGAACACCGGGGAGCTGTTTTTT; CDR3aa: CASSLHGLLNTGELFF
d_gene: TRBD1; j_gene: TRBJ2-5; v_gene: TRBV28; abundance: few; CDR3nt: TGTGCCAGCCAAACAGGGGGCAAAGAGACCCAGTACTTC; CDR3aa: CASQTGGKETQYF
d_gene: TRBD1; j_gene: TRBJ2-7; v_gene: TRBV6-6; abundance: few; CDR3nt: TGTGCCAGCAGTTACCGACAGACAGGGGTATACGAGCAGTACTTC; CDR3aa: CASSYRQTGVYEQYF
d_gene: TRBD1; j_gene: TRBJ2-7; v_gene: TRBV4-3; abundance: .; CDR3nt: TGCGCCAGCAGCCTGAGCAGGGGGCTAAGCTACGAGCAGTACTTC; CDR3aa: CASSLSRGLSYEQYF
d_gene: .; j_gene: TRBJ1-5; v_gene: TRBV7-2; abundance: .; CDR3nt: TGTGCCAGCTCCAGGGCCCTCAGAGAGCCCCAGCATTTT; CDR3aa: CASSRALREPQHF
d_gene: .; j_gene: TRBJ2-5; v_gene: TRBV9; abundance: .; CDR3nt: TGTGCCAGCAGCGCAAACCTGTACCAAGAGACCCAGTACTTC; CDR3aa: CASSANLYQETQYF
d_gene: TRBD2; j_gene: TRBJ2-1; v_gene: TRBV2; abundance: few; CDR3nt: TGTGCCAGCAGCCTAGACGGGAGTAGCGGGGGGTATGAGCAGTTCTTC; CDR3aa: CASSLDGSSGGYEQFF
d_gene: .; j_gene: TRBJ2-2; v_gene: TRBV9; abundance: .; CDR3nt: TGTGCCAGCAGCGTAGAGGAGGGAATCACCGGGGAGCTGTTTTTT; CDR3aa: CASSVEEGITGELFF
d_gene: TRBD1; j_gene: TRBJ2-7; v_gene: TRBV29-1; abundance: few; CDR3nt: TGCAGCGTTGAAGGGAGGACAGGCTACGAGCAGTACTTC; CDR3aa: CSVEGRTGYEQYF
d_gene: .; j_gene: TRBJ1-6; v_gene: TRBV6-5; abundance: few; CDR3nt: TGTGCCAGCAGTTACCAACGACGGATGAGTGGTTCACCCCTCCACTTT; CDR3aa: CASSYQRRMSGSPLHF
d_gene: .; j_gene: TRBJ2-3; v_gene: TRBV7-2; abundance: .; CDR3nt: TGTGCCAGCAGCTTATTAGGGAGGACAGCTAGCACAGATACGCAGTATTTT; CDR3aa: CASSLLGRTASTDTQYF
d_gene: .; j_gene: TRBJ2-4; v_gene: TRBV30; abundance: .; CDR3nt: TGTGCCTGGAGTAGTCTCAAAAACATTCAGTACTTC; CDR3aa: CAWSSLKNIQYF
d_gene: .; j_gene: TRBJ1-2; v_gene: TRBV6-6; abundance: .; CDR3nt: TGTGCCAGCAGCTCACAGGGCAACTATGGCTACACCTTC; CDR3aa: CASSSQGNYGYTF
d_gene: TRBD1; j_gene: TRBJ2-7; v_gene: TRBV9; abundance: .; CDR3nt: TGTGCCAGCAGCGGCCAAAAGAGGGGGCTTTCGTTC; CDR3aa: CASSGQKRGLSF
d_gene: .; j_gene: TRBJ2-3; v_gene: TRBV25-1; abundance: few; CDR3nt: TGTGCCAGCAGTCTACTGGGCACAGATACGCAGTATTTT; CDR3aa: CASSLLGTDTQYF
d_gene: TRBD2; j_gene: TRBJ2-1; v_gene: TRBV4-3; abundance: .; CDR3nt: TGCGCCAGCAGCCAATCCCCTAGCGGGGGGCAGACCTACAATGAGCAGTTCTTC; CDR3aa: CASSQSPSGGQTYNEQFF
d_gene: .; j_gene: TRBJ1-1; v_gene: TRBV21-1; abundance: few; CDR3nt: TGTGCCAGCAGCAAAGCGTCGGGACATATAATCACCCTGAACACTGAAGCTTTCTTT; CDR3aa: CASSKASGHIITLNTEAFF
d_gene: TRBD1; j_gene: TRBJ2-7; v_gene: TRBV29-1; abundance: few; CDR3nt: TGCAGCGCGACAGGGGGCCCCTCTCTCGAGCAGTACTTC; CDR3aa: CSATGGPSLEQYF
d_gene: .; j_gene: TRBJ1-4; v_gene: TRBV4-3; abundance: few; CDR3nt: TGCGCCAGCAGCCAAGACCGGACGGTTTTTAACGAAAAACTGTTTTTT; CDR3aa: CASSQDRTVFNEKLFF
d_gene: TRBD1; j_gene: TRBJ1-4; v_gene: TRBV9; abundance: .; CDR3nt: TGTGCCAGCACGCCGGGACAGAGAACTAATGAAAAACTGTTTTTT; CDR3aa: CASTPGQRTNEKLFF
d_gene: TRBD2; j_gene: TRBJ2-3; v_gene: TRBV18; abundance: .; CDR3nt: TGTGCCAGCTCACCACGGCAGCGGGGAACAGATACGCAGTATTTT; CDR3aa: CASSPRQRGTDTQYF
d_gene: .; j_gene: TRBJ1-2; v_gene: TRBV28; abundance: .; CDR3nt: TGTGCCAGCAAAAGACAGGCACTTAACTATGGCTACACCTTC; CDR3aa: CASKRQALNYGYTF
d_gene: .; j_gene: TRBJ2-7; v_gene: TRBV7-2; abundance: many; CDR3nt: TGTGCCAGCAGCTCCGCGGTACAACTCTACGAGCAGTACTTC; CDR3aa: CASSSAVQLYEQYF
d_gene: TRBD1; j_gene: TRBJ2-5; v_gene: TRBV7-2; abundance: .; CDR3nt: TGTGCCAGCAGCTCACAGGGGATACAAGAGACCCAGTACTTC; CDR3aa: CASSSQGIQETQYF
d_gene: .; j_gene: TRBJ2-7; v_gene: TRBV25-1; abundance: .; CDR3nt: TGTGCCAGCAGGGGGACATTCTCCTACGAGCAGTACTTC; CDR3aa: CASRGTFSYEQYF
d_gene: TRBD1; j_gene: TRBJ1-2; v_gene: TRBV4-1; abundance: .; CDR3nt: TGCGCCAGCAGCCAAGCCCGGGACAGCAGGAACTATGGCTACACCTTC; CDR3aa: CASSQARDSRNYGYTF
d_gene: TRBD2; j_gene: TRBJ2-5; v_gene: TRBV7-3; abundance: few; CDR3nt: TGTGCCACCCCCCTGGGACTAGCGGGGGCCTACCAAGAGACCCAGTACTTC; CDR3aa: CATPLGLAGAYQETQYF
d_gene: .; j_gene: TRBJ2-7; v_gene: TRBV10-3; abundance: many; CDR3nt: TGTGCCATCAGTGACCGGTCCTACGAGCAGTACTTC; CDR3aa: CAISDRSYEQYF